These 25 T cell receptor beta chains were sequenced from one sample in a study of cytomegalovirus exposure and HLA in healthy donors. PCR employed 60 Vbeta and 13 Jbeta primers. Profiled with immunoSEQ multiplex PCR; TCRdb holds only in-frame clones, not every one. The table shows about 130,000 clones, with about four fifths occurring only once. Sequencing was performed on PBMCs. These receptors were taken from a woman in her fifties or sixties in good health and CMV-seropositive.

This sequence joins TRBV29-1 and TRBJ2-1, with 7 bases fitting TRBD1. J gave up 6 bases and V 7 bases, and 3 bases lay outside the gene matches. This CDR3 has 11 residues. Looked up from germline, CDR1 is SQVTM and CDR2 is ANQGSEA. The CDR3 is CSAGQLNEQFF. The CDR3 nucleotides read TGCAGCGCGGGACAGCTCAATGAGCAGTTCTTC.

In its sample, this clone was seen once. The chain joins TRBV30 to TRBJ2-1, with 11 bases aligning to TRBD2. CDR3 length: 16 amino acids. Trimming removed 3 bases from V and 4 bases from J; junction bases left unmatched: 8. CDR1 is GTSNPN, CDR2 SVGIG, per germline (reference sequence). The CDR3 region is CAWSTTLAGDYNEQFF. The CDR3 bases are TGTGCCTGGAGCACCACACTAGCGGGGGATTACAATGAGCAGTTCTTC.

The V and J genes are TRBV6-6 and TRBJ1-1, with D uncertain. CDR3 length: 14 residues. Germline loops: CDR1 MNHNY, CDR2 SVGAGI (reference sequence). Deletions cut 6 bases from V and 1 base from J, with 12 bases between. For the CDR3, the DNA is TGTGCCAGCAGAACCGTGACGGGGAACACTGAAGCTTTCTTT. It codes for CASRTVTGNTEAFF.

Concerning this clone itself: Other DNA sequences of this sample code for an identical CDR3. The CDR3 sequence: CASSLQGDNSPLHF. For the CDR3, the DNA is TGCGCCAGCAGTCTACAGGGCGATAATTCACCCCTCCACTTT. The J gene is TRBJ1-6, the V gene TRBV5-1, with D perhaps matching TRBD1 (6 bases). The CDR3 has 14 amino acids. Germline loops: CDR1 SGHRS, CDR2 YFSETQ. V was cut by 5 bases and J by 5 bases, with 11 bases left in between.

The V and J genes are TRBV29-1 and TRBJ2-3; 9 nucleotides match TRBD1. Germline assignment: CDR1 SQVTM and CDR2 ANQGSEA. V trimming: 7 bases; J trimming: 2 bases; junction bases outside the gene matches: 7. The CDR3 contains 14 residues. The CDR3, as DNA: TGCAGCGCTAAACAGGGGGCCATCACAGATACGCAGTATTTT. It encodes CSAKQGAITDTQYF.

V and J are TRBV6-5 and TRBJ2-3, with a tentative D call TRBD2 (5 bases). The CDR3 length is 13 residues. From germline, CDR1 is MNHEY and CDR2 SVGAGI. Trimming pared 5 bases from V and 6 bases from J, leaving 12 bases between. CDR3 amino acids: CASSTPGIDTQYF. As DNA, the CDR3 is TGTGCCAGCAGTACTCCGGGGATTGATACGCAGTATTTT.

V is TRBV7-2 and J is TRBJ2-2; TRBD2 matches at 8 bases. Germline CDR1 SGHTA, CDR2 FQGNSA. Losses at the gene ends were 4 bases for V and 5 bases for J; bases not matched to a gene: 9. This CDR3 comprises 16 residues. The CDR3 region is CASSSDGGAWTGELFF. The CDR3 nucleotides read TGTGCCAGCAGCTCTGACGGGGGGGCGTGGACCGGGGAGCTGTTTTTT.

The CDR3 nucleotides read TGTGCCAGCAGCCAAGTCCCGGGAGGGCCGTACAATGAGCAGTTCTTC. Residues: CASSQVPGGPYNEQFF. The J gene is TRBJ2-1, the V gene TRBV4-2; 8 nucleotides agree with TRBD2. This CDR3 region has 16 residues. V was pared by 1 base and J by 4 bases, with 6 bases of the junction left unmatched. The germline CDR1 and CDR2 sequences are LGHNA and YNFKEQ.

The rearrangement uses TRBV2 and TRBJ2-3; 7 bases fit TRBD2. The CDR3 is 13 amino acids. Germline assignment: CDR1 SNHLY and CDR2 FYNNEI. After removal of 5 bases from V and 4 bases from J, the junction contained 3 bases not matched to a gene. The CDR3: CASSPSGADTQYF. The DNA for the CDR3 is TGTGCCAGCAGTCCCAGCGGGGCAGATACGCAGTATTTT.

The CDR3 sequence is CASSHSGRSADTQYF. The CDR3 nucleotides read TGTGCCAGCAGCCACAGCGGGAGAAGCGCAGATACGCAGTATTTT. The chain couples TRBV7-9 to TRBJ2-3; TRBD2 matches at 8 bases. The CDR3 runs 15 residues. The ends lost 5 bases at V and 4 bases at J; junction bases unmatched: 8. Germline CDR1 is SEHNR and CDR2 is FQNEAQ (reference sequence).

The chain employs TRBV7-2 and TRBJ2-7, with 7 bases aligning to TRBD2. Looked up from germline, CDR1 is SGHTA and CDR2 is FQGNSA. V shed 5 bases, J shed 7 bases, and the junction held 14 bases outside the gene matches. The CDR3 length is 15 residues. The CDR3 sequence is CASSIWTSEFGEQYF. In nucleotides, the CDR3 is TGTGCCAGCAGCATTTGGACTAGTGAATTCGGAGAGCAGTACTTC.

In its sample, this clone was seen a few times. V gene TRBV6-1 combines with J gene TRBJ2-2; D is ambiguous. Germline V gene lookup returns CDR1 MNHNS and CDR2 SASEGT. This CDR3 has 13 residues. Trimming removed 7 bases from V and 7 bases from J, with 13 bases in between. CDR3: CASTDTENGELFF. The CDR3 DNA is TGTGCCAGCACCGACACCGAGAACGGGGAGCTGTTTTTT.

This sequence joins TRBV5-1 and TRBJ2-7; D is perhaps TRBD1 (6 bases). Germline assignment: CDR1 SGHRS and CDR2 YFSETQ. V dropped 2 bases and J dropped 2 bases, with 14 bases sitting between them. The CDR3 runs to 15 residues. The CDR3 DNA is TGCGCCAGCAGCTTTCTGGACAGCGGCCCCTACGAGCAGTACTTC. Encoded protein: CASSFLDSGPYEQYF.

V is TRBV7-2 and J is TRBJ2-3; TRBD1 aligns across 9 bases. CDR1 SGHTA and CDR2 FQGNSA come from the germline V gene. The junction had 6 bases not matched to a gene; V was cut back by 3 bases and J by 5 bases. There are 15 residues in the CDR3. The DNA of the CDR3 is TGTGCCAGCAGCTTCCGGACAGGGGAAGGAGATACGCAGTATTTT. Its protein is CASSFRTGEGDTQYF.

The rearrangement links TRBV28 to TRBJ1-4, with D unclear. In germline, CDR1 is MDHEN, CDR2 SYDVKM. The length of the CDR3 is 14 residues. Deletions cut 7 bases from V and 3 bases from J, with 12 bases between. CDR3 amino acids: CASTTSVANEKLFF. The CDR3 nucleotides are TGTGCCAGCACCACATCAGTGGCTAATGAAAAACTGTTTTTT.

The CDR3 bases are TGTGCCAGCAGCTCAAGACAGCGCTACGAGCAGTACTTC. Translated: CASSSRQRYEQYF. This sequence joins TRBV7-8 and TRBJ2-7, with a tentative D call TRBD1 (5 bases). V lost 4 bases and J lost 3, with 10 bases in between. CDR1 is SGHVS and CDR2 is FQNEAQ in the germline V gene. The CDR3 covers 13 residues.

V and J are TRBV18 and TRBJ2-3; 9 bases align to TRBD2. CDR1 is KGHSH and CDR2 is LQKENI in the germline V gene. The CDR3 is 16 amino acids. V was pared by 5 bases and J by 0 bases, with 6 bases of the junction left unmatched. The CDR3 DNA reads TGTGCCAGCTCAACCACTAGCGGGTCTAGCACAGATACGCAGTATTTT. Protein product: CASSTTSGSSTDTQYF.

V gene TRBV18 combines with J gene TRBJ2-7, with 8 bases that match TRBD1. The CDR3 loop spans 15 amino acids. The trim removed 6 bases at V and 7 bases at J, leaving 14 bases unmatched. The germline CDR1 and CDR2 sequences are KGHSH and LQKENI. The CDR3, as DNA: TGTGCCAGCTCCCCGGGCACCCAGGGGGCGGGGGAGCAGTACTTC. It translates to CASSPGTQGAGEQYF.

The chain combines TRBV6-1 with TRBJ2-7; D is unresolved. Germline values: CDR1 MNHNS, CDR2 SASEGT. The CDR3 has 12 amino acids. Trimming removed 2 bases from V and 3 bases from J, with 5 bases in between. CDR3 residues: CASSESGYEQYF. The CDR3 bases are TGTGCCAGCAGTGAATCCGGCTACGAGCAGTACTTC.

The genes are TRBV7-2 and TRBJ1-2; possibly TRBD1 for D (5 bases). Germline loops: CDR1 SGHTA, CDR2 FQGNSA. The CDR3 consists of 13 residues. Trimming stripped 5 bases from V and 8 bases from J, with 15 bases between. Here the CDR3 reads CASSAFQGRGYTF. CDR3 bases: TGTGCCAGCAGCGCCTTCCAGGGTCGAGGCTACACCTTC.

The chain is built from TRBV5-1 and TRBJ2-7, with D possibly matching TRBD2 (6 bases). The V end lost 2 bases, the J end lost 4 bases, and 19 bases lay between the germline ends. This CDR3 spans 16 amino acids. CDR1 is SGHRS and CDR2 is YFSETQ in the germline V gene. The CDR3: CASSFGGAGIGYEQYF. The DNA for the CDR3 is TGCGCCAGCAGCTTTGGAGGCGCGGGGATAGGGTACGAGCAGTACTTC. The full variable domain, in which reference TRBV5-1 and TRBJ2-7 provide the parts outside the CDR3, is KAGVTQTPRYLIKTRGQQVTLSCSPISGHRSVSWYQQTPGQGLQFLFEYFSETQRNKGNFPGRFSGRQFSNSRSEMNVSTLELGDSALYLCASSFGGAGIGYEQYFGPGTRLTVT.

V gene TRBV7-2 combines with J gene TRBJ1-2; 7 bases line up with TRBD1. CDR3 length: 15 amino acids. CDR1 is SGHTA, CDR2 FQGNSA, per germline. Trimming at V came to 1 base and at J to 0 bases, leaving 2 bases not matched to a gene. The DNA of the CDR3 is TGTGCCAGCAGCTTAGGCGGGACAGCTAACTATGGCTACACCTTC. Residues: CASSLGGTANYGYTF.

The chain recombines TRBV6-5 with TRBJ2-2; D is possibly TRBD2 (5 bases). The CDR3 runs 14 residues. V gave up 5 bases and J gave up 0 bases, with 7 bases separating them. Germline CDR1 is MNHEY and CDR2 is SVGAGI. The CDR3 region has the DNA TGTGCCAGCAGTGCTAGCTCGAACACCGGGGAGCTGTTTTTT. Its protein is CASSASSNTGELFF.

This chain connects TRBV18 to TRBJ1-4; 8 bases match TRBD1. V was pared by 2 bases and J by 8 bases, with 1 base of the junction left unmatched. Germline CDR1 is KGHSH and CDR2 is LQKENI. The CDR3 is 13 residues long. The CDR3 DNA reads TGTGCCAGCTCACCAGACAGGGGAGAAAAACTGTTTTTT. This codes for CASSPDRGEKLFF.

CDR3 loop: CASSLVSAATAFF. The CDR3 DNA reads as TGCGCCAGCAGCTTGGTGTCGGCAGCGACAGCTTTCTTT. The gene calls are TRBV5-1 and TRBJ1-1, with D unresolved. The CDR3 totals 13 residues. Trimming took 0 bases from V and 10 from J, leaving 13 bases between them. In germline, CDR1 is SGHRS, CDR2 YFSETQ.